This T cell receptor (beta chain) appears in the sequencing data of a study of vaccination and CD4 T cells after COVID-19 (dated by TCRdb to between 2020 and 2023). Background for the entire study: Convalescent patients had a positive SARS-CoV-2 result on nasal swab PCR, and of these patients, some ten had mild disease and one had severe disease. Six males and four females were included in the convalescent cohort, with two Hispanic individuals, seven Caucasians, two Asians and one multiracial person represented. Participants got two doses of the Pfizer-BioNTech BNT162b2 vaccine (n=8) or two doses of the Moderna mRNA-1273 vaccine (n=2). Post-COVID blood samples from convalescent patients were collected a median of roughly 100 days after diagnosis, with a range of 35 to 161 days. Post-vaccine blood samples were obtained a median of approximately 70 days after the second vaccine dose, with a range of about 14 to 241 days. For stimulating the cultures, overlapping spike peptide pools were used, derived from SARS-CoV-2 as well as from the common cold coronaviruses HCoV-NL63, HCoV-OC43 and HCoV-229E. Control cultures used a CEFX viral epitope pool as positive control, an HIV-1 Nef peptide pool as negative control, or no peptide. The spike-specific CD4+ TCR repertoire was compared before and after mRNA vaccination in approximately 9 COVID-19 convalescent patients and a few infection-naive healthy vaccine recipients. The investigation overall reported the following: In convalescent patients, a median approximately 90% of post-vaccine SARS-CoV-2-reactive clones were detected only after vaccination, suggesting vaccine-specific priming. Of the vaccine-specific clones found in convalescent patients, nearly all (304 of 307) were mono-reactive for SARS-CoV-2 spike instead of being cross-reactive with common cold coronaviruses. An increase in the median number of SARS-CoV-2-reactive clonotypes from approximately 21 after infection to a few dozen after vaccination was observed, but the change was not found to be significant. The study included relatively few convalescent patients and did not analyze early timepoints after natural infection.

This clonotype is judged medium-sized (0.01 to 0.1%). It lacks a known antigen. Base qualities are not provided; no much larger clone lies one nucleotide away. Library method: PCR. TCR sequencing of DNA from cultured CD4+ T cells used the Oncomine TCR Beta short-read assay at the Johns Hopkins FTIC core. The QIAamp micro DNA kit was used to extract genomic DNA from the cultured CD4+ T cells. Oncomine TCR Beta libraries from cultured CD4+ T cells were pooled using unique dual indexes and sequenced on an Illumina iSeq 100. The source study handled its data this way. Non-productive sequences were removed, and CDR3s that did not start with C, did not end with F or W, or were shorter than 7 amino acids were discarded. The MANAFEST web application was used to identify antigen-specific clonotypes by comparing peptide-stimulated wells against reference wells and other culture wells. To be called positive, a clone needed an FDR below 0.05, an odds ratio above 5, and a productive frequency above 0.1% in at least two of three replicate wells. Clonotypes that were significantly expanded in both SARS-CoV-2 spike wells and at least one common cold coronavirus spike condition were defined as cross-reactive. CDR3 homology was assessed with Levenshtein distances (stringdist) and unrooted phylogenetic trees (ape) in R version 3.6.1. TCRdb itself trimmed the public reads at Q25 with fastp, ran MiXCR and retained productive beta chains. Identical CDR3 proteins give one entry, which carries the most common genes and DNA. The authors' filters were not applied to this entry. The sample table shows approximately 15,000 distinct CDR3 sequences, and roughly half are seen once. Around 13% of the sample lies in the top ten.

Interpreted using the paper, the treatment or condition label stands for: roughly 11-day PBMC culture with coronavirus spike peptide pools or control peptides (ViraFEST assay). To expand antigen-specific T cells with peptide pools and then pick out the expanded clonotypes through TCR sequencing, the study relied on the ViraFEST assay. The convalescent patients' positive SARS-CoV-2 PCR tests were from March to December 2020, which was before the Alpha, Beta and Delta variants emerged in the United States. PBMCs were cultured at roughly 1.9 million per well in IMDM supplemented with around 5% human AB serum and around 9.5 IU/ml IL-2, with approximately 10 ug/ml peptide pools added. On days 3 and 7, half of the culture medium was replaced with fresh IL-2-containing medium. After about 10 days of culture, CD4+ T cells were isolated by negative selection using the EasySep CD4+ T cell isolation kit. Ficoll-Paque Plus gradient centrifugation was used to isolate PBMCs from whole blood, and the isolated PBMCs were then either used fresh or cryopreserved at -140C. Each culture condition was generally run in triplicate wells.

This TCR derives from a human donor who had recovered from COVID-19. Sequencing used CD4+ T cells from blood, cultured in vitro.

The bases are TGCGCCAGCAGCCCCCGGGGCTTGGGTGGCGGAGATACGCAGTATTTT. Its translation reads: CASSPRGLGGGDTQYF. Here the chain combines TRBV5-1 and TRBJ2-3; the D call could be TRBD1 or TRBD2, with each sharing 5 bases. Relative to germline, V is 4 bases shorter and J is 5 bases shorter, with 20 bases between their ends. The CDR3 covers 16 residues, taking in both the cysteine and the phenylalanine. Just the 48-base CDR3 DNA is kept, in frame starting at base 1. In the germline V gene, CDR1 corresponds to SGHRS and CDR2 to YFSETQ.